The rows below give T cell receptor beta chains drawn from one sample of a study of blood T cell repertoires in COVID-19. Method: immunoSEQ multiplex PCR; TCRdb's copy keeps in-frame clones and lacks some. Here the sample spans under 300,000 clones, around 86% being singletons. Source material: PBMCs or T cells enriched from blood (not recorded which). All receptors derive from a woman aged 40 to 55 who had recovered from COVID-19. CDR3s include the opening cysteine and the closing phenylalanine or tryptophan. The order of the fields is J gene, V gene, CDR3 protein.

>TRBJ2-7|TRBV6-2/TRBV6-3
CASSSGAGWGYEQYF
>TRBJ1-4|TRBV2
CASSGQGTEKLFF
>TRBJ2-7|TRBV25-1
CASSRDSLEQYF
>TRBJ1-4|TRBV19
CASRDRGPNEKLFF
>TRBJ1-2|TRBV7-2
CASSADREPYGYTF
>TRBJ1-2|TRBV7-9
CASSPESRTALYGYTF
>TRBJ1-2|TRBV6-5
CASSYSSWGSDYGYTF
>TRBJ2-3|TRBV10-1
CASSESGAGGDTQYF
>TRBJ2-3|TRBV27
CATYDRARDTQYF
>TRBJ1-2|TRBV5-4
CASSLAVDRVDYGYTF
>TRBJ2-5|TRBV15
CATSRDRASRETQYF
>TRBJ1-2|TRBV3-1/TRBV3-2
CASSQRRDGYTF
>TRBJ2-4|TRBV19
CASREDTAKNIQYF
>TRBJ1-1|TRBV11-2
CASSRGQGKVNTEAFF
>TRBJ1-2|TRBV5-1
CASSLGVGGAQKDGYTF
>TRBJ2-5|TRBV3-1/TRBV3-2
CASSQAVGGETQYF
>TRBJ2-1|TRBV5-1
CASSFSGGSSYNEQFF
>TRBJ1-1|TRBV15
CATSRDLQREAFF
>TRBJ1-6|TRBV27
CASSLWDRDSPLHF